Listed below are T cell receptor beta chains from one sample, sequenced in a study of Ad26.COV2.S vaccination and SARS-CoV-2 variants. Only in-frame clones appear in the TCRdb table, and some are missing; sequencing was by immunoSEQ multiplex PCR. The sample shows about 460,000 clones, approximately 90% of them seen only once. The sequencing here drew on peripheral blood, taken in a trial of Ad26.COV2.S vaccine versus placebo. The receptors originated from a person between 18 and 59 years old who received the Ad26.COV2.S COVID-19 vaccine or a placebo. Each CDR3 is given with its conserved first and last residue. Fields, in order: V gene, D gene, CDR3 length, J gene, clone size, CDR3 protein, CDR3 DNA. The D gene is left open where the match is weak. The size field is filled for only some rows; it gives once, few, many or a size class.

>TRBV25-1|NA|17|TRBJ1-5|NA
CASSEYGEDEGDQPQHF
TGTGCCAGCAGTGAATACGGGGAGGATGAGGGGGATCAGCCCCAGCATTTT
>TRBV24-1|TRBD1|18|TRBJ2-1|NA
CATSDFSGGRSSYNEQFF
TGTGCCACCAGTGATTTCTCAGGGGGCAGGAGCTCCTACAATGAGCAGTTCTTC
>TRBV5-4|NA|19|TRBJ2-3|NA
CASSLRGVVGDRSTDTQYF
TGTGCCAGCAGCTTGCGGGGGGTGGTAGGGGACAGGAGCACAGATACGCAGTATTTT
>TRBV2|TRBD2|17|TRBJ2-3|NA
CASSRDGLALFTDTQYF
TGTGCCAGCAGTAGGGACGGACTAGCCCTTTTCACAGATACGCAGTATTTT
>TRBV9|NA|16|TRBJ2-1|NA
CASSVEVTSSYNEQFF
TGTGCCAGCAGCGTAGAGGTTACGAGCTCCTACAATGAGCAGTTCTTC
>TRBV9|NA|16|TRBJ2-1|NA
CASSVGLSGSYNEQFF
TGTGCCAGCAGCGTAGGGCTATCGGGATCCTACAATGAGCAGTTCTTC
>TRBV7-7|TRBD2|17|TRBJ2-1|NA
CASSLRAGGSSYNEQFF
TGTGCTAGCAGCCTACGGGCGGGAGGTAGCTCCTACAATGAGCAGTTCTTC
>TRBV28|TRBD2|14|TRBJ2-7|NA
CASSLPGGPYEQYF
TGTGCCAGCAGTTTACCGGGAGGTCCCTACGAGCAGTACTTC
>TRBV4-1|NA|13|TRBJ2-1|NA
CASSPHTNNEQFF
TGCGCCAGCAGCCCCCATACCAACAATGAGCAGTTCTTC
>TRBV24-1|TRBD1|16|TRBJ1-1|NA
CATSELDRAAATEAFF
TGTGCCACCAGTGAGTTGGACAGGGCGGCCGCCACTGAAGCTTTCTTT
>TRBV13|NA|17|TRBJ2-2|NA
CASTFAGAHAGTGELFF
TGTGCCAGCACCTTTGCAGGGGCCCACGCGGGCACCGGGGAGCTGTTTTTT
>TRBV2|TRBD2|14|TRBJ2-7|few
CASSESGRGYEQYF
TGTGCCAGCAGTGAAAGCGGGAGGGGGTACGAGCAGTACTTC
>TRBV18|TRBD2|15|TRBJ2-5|NA
CASSPTGGIVETQYF
TGTGCCAGCTCACCAACGGGAGGGATAGTGGAGACCCAGTACTTC
>TRBV4-1|NA|15|TRBJ1-2|once
CASSQDRTDNYGYTF
TGCGCCAGCAGCCAAGACAGGACAGACAACTATGGCTACACCTTC
>TRBV6-5|NA|15|TRBJ2-7|NA
CASSSDRAGSYEQYF
TGTGCCAGCAGTTCTGACAGGGCGGGGAGCTACGAGCAGTACTTC
>TRBV7-2|NA|14|TRBJ2-7|NA
CASSLIGGYYEQYF
TGTGCCAGCAGCTTAATTGGGGGATACTACGAGCAGTACTTC
>TRBV7-3|TRBD2|17|TRBJ2-1|NA
CASSLMLAGAAYNEQFF
TGTGCCAGCAGCTTAATGCTAGCGGGGGCCGCCTACAATGAGCAGTTCTTC
>TRBV24-1|NA|15|TRBJ1-1|few
CATRPTGDPNTEAFF
TGTGCCACCAGACCCACAGGAGATCCGAACACTGAAGCTTTCTTT
>TRBV4-2|NA|15|TRBJ1-3|NA
CASSHPVGPGNTIYF
TGTGCCAGCAGCCATCCCGTCGGACCCGGAAACACCATATATTTT
>TRBV6-1|NA|15|TRBJ1-5|NA
CASSEFVASNQPQHF
TGTGCCAGCAGTGAATTTGTCGCTAGCAATCAGCCCCAGCATTTT
>TRBV4-2|NA|16|TRBJ1-1|once
CASSQDLAGSGTEAFF
TGTGCCAGCAGCCAAGATCTGGCAGGGTCGGGCACTGAAGCTTTCTTT
>TRBV5-1|TRBD2|17|TRBJ2-5|NA
CASSLGSSSGGQETQYF
TGCGCCAGCAGCTTGGGATCGTCTAGCGGGGGGCAAGAGACCCAGTACTTC
>TRBV5-1|TRBD1|15|TRBJ1-6|NA
CASSRGQGNNSPLHF
TGCGCCAGCAGCAGAGGACAGGGTAACAATTCACCCCTCCACTTT
>TRBV28|TRBD2|15|TRBJ2-1|NA
CASSPAGGIYNEQFF
TGTGCCAGCTCCCCAGCGGGAGGGATTTACAATGAGCAGTTCTTC
>TRBV28|NA|16|TRBJ2-3|NA
CASSLDSGRSPDTQYF
TGTGCCAGCAGTTTAGATTCCGGGAGAAGTCCAGATACGCAGTATTTT
>TRBV3-1/TRBV3-2|NA|16|TRBJ1-1|NA
CASSQAVWGRNTEAFF
TGTGCCAGCAGCCAAGCCGTCTGGGGGCGGAACACTGAAGCTTTCTTT
>TRBV7-3|NA|16|TRBJ2-2|once
CATATSWGGGPGELFF
TGTGCAACGGCGACCTCTTGGGGAGGGGGACCCGGGGAGCTGTTTTTT
>TRBV7-6|TRBD2|19|TRBJ2-1|NA
CASSSFSGGAARSYNEQFF
TGTGCCAGCAGCTCATTTAGCGGGGGGGCCGCGAGGTCCTACAATGAGCAGTTCTTC
>TRBV3-1/TRBV3-2|NA|15|TRBJ1-5|NA
CASSLRGHPNQPQHF
TGTGCCAGCAGCCTCCGGGGCCACCCGAATCAGCCCCAGCATTTT